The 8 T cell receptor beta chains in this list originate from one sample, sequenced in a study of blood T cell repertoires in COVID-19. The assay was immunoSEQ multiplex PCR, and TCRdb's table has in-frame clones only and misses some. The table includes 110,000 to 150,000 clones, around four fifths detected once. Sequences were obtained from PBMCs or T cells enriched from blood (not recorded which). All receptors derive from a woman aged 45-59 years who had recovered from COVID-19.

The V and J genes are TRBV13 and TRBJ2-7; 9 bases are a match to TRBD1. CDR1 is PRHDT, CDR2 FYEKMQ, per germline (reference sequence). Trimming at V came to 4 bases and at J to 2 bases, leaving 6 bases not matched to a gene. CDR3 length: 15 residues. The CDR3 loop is CASSSPGQGPYEQYF. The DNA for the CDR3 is TGTGCCAGCAGCTCTCCGGGACAGGGCCCCTACGAGCAGTACTTC.

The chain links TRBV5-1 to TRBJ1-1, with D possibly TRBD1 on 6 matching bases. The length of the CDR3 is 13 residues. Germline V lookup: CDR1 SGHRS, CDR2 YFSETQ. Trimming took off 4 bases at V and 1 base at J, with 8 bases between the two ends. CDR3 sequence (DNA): TGCGCCAGCAGCAAACAGGGGAACACTGAAGCTTTCTTT. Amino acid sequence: CASSKQGNTEAFF.

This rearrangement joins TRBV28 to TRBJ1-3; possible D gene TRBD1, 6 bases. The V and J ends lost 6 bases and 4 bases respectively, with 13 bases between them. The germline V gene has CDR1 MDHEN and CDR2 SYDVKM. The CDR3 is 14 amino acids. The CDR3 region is CASSPRGAGNTIYF. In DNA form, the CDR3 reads TGTGCCAGCAGCCCTCGGGGGGCAGGAAACACCATATATTTT.

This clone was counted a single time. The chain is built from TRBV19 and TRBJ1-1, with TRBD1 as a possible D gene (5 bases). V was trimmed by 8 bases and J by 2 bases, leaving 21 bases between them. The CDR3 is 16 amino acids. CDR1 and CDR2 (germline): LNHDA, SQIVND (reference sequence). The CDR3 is CASANLLGQGNTEAFF. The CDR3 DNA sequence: TGTGCCAGTGCTAACCTATTGGGCCAGGGTAACACTGAAGCTTTCTTT. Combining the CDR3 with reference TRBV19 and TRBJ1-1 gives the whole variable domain DGGITQSPKYLFRKEGQNVTLSCEQNLNHDAMYWYRQDPGQGLRLIYYSQIVNDFQKGDIAEGYSVSREKKESFPLTVTSAQKNPTAFYLCASANLLGQGNTEAFFGQGTRLTVV.

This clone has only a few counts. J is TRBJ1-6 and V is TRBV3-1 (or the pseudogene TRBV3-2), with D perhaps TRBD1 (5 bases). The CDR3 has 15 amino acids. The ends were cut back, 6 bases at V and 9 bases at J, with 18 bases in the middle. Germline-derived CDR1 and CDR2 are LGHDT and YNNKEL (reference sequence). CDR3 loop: CASRDYGSTASPLHF. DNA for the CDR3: TGTGCCAGCAGGGATTATGGGTCGACAGCTTCACCCCTCCACTTT.

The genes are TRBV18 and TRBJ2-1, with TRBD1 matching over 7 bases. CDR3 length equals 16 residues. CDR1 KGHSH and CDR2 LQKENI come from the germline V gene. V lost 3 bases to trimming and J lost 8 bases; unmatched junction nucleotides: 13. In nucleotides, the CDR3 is TGTGCCAGCTCACCTTGGGGACAGTTGGATAGGGATGAGCAGTTCTTC. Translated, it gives CASSPWGQLDRDEQFF.

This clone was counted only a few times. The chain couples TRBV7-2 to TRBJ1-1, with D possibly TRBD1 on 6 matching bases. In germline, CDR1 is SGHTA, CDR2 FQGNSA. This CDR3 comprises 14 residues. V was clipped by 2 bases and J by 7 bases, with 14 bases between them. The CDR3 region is CASSLSPGQIEAFF. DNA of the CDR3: TGTGCCAGCAGCTTATCCCCAGGACAGATTGAAGCTTTCTTT.

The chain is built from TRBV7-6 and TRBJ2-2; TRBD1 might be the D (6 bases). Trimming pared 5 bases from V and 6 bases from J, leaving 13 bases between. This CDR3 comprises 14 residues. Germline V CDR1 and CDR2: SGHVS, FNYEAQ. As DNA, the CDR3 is TGTGCCAGCAGCCCACAGGGTGTGGCCGGGGAGCTGTTTTTT. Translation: CASSPQGVAGELFF.